A selection of T cell receptor beta chains follows, all from one sample in a study of blood T cell repertoires in COVID-19. Some clones are missing from TCRdb's copy, which holds only in-frame ones; the method was immunoSEQ multiplex PCR. The sample yields approximately 140,000 clones, roughly 78% seen once. Sequenced sample: peripheral blood. The receptor set was obtained from a man aged 55-75 years with acute or convalescent COVID-19. Each CDR3 is given with its conserved first and last residue. The D gene is left open where the match is weak. Not every row has a clone size; where given, it reads once, few, many or a size class.

V	size	length	J	D	DNA	CDR3
TRBV19	.	13	TRBJ1-2	.	TGTGCCACCCAACAGGGCCCGGGCTATGGCTACACCTTC	CATQQGPGYGYTF
TRBV9	once	15	TRBJ1-5	.	TGTGCCAGCAGCCCCCAGGGACTCAGCAATCAGCCCCAGCATTTT	CASSPQGLSNQPQHF
TRBV4-2	.	15	TRBJ1-6	TRBD1	TGTGCCAGCAGCCAGGATACAGGGGGGGCTTCACCCCTCCACTTT	CASSQDTGGASPLHF
TRBV28	few	12	TRBJ1-6	.	TGTGCCAGCAGTTTAGGCAGTTCACCCCTCCACTTT	CASSLGSSPLHF
TRBV28	.	12	TRBJ2-4	.	TGTGCCAGCAGTCCGGGGGAAAACATTCAGTACTTC	CASSPGENIQYF
TRBV30	.	12	TRBJ1-1	.	TGTGCCTGGGGGACACCGAACACTGAAGCTTTCTTT	CAWGTPNTEAFF
TRBV4-3	.	19	TRBJ1-5	TRBD1	TGCGCCAGCAGCCAAGATCCCCCGGGGGACAGGGGCCTTCTTCAGCCCCAGCATTTT	CASSQDPPGDRGLLQPQHF
TRBV7-9	.	14	TRBJ1-4	.	TGTGCCAGCACCAACTGGGGGCTCGGGGAAAAACTGTTTTTT	CASTNWGLGEKLFF
TRBV28	few	14	TRBJ1-6	.	TGTGCCAGCAGCCATCAGGGGAGTAATTCACCCCTCCACTTT	CASSHQGSNSPLHF
TRBV7-2	.	17	TRBJ1-1	TRBD1	TGTGCCAGCAGCTTGCGGACAGGGGGCTTTAAAAACACTGAAGCTTTCTTT	CASSLRTGGFKNTEAFF
TRBV5-1	.	16	TRBJ2-3	TRBD2	TGCGCCAGCAGCTCCGGGACTAGCGAGAGCACAGATACGCAGTATTTT	CASSSGTSESTDTQYF
TRBV18	.	15	TRBJ1-4	TRBD1	TGTGCCAGCTCACCGCCGGGACAGGGGGGAGAAAAACTGTTTTTT	CASSPPGQGGEKLFF
TRBV4-3	few	15	TRBJ1-5	.	TGCGCCAGCAGCCAAGAGTACGGTAACAATCAGCCCCAGCATTTT	CASSQEYGNNQPQHF
TRBV28	.	13	TRBJ2-1	TRBD2	TGTGCCAGCACCGCTAGCGGGGACAATGAGCAGTTCTTC	CASTASGDNEQFF
TRBV11-2	.	15	TRBJ2-3	TRBD2	TGTGCCAGCAGCTTAGGACTAGCGGGAAGAGATACGCAGTATTTT	CASSLGLAGRDTQYF
TRBV21-1	.	15	TRBJ2-7	.	TGTGCCAGCAGTATTCGACAGGGTCCAAACTACGAGCAGTACTTC	CASSIRQGPNYEQYF
TRBV7-2	.	16	TRBJ2-7	.	TGTGCCAGCAGCAAAGGGGTGTTGGGAACGTCCTACGAGCAGTACTTC	CASSKGVLGTSYEQYF
TRBV6-6	.	20	TRBJ2-2	.	TGTGCCAGCAGCCGCGCCCGCTGGACTGCAATCATATCGGGCACCGGGGAGCTGTTTTTT	CASSRARWTAIISGTGELFF
TRBV18	.	15	TRBJ2-7	.	TGTGCCAGCTCACCACCGGAGAAATACTCCTACGAGCAGTACTTC	CASSPPEKYSYEQYF
TRBV18	few	14	TRBJ1-2	.	TGTGCCAGCTCACCGTTTGAGGGCGACTATGGCTACACCTTC	CASSPFEGDYGYTF
TRBV27	.	15	TRBJ2-7	TRBD2	TGTGCCAGCAGTTTCGTGGGAGGGCCCTCCTACGAGCAGTACTTC	CASSFVGGPSYEQYF
TRBV28	.	12	TRBJ1-1	.	TGTGCCAGCAGTTTATTGGGGCCGAAGGCTTTCTTT	CASSLLGPKAFF
TRBV3-1/TRBV3-2	.	16	TRBJ2-2	.	TGTGCCAGCAGCCAAGAATTACTACTCAACACCGGGGAGCTGTTTTTT	CASSQELLLNTGELFF
TRBV6-5	.	12	TRBJ1-2	.	TGTGCCAGCATGAGTGTTCGTGATGGCTACACCTTC	CASMSVRDGYTF
TRBV6-4	.	13	TRBJ1-5	TRBD1	TGTGCCAGCAGTGTCGTCAGGGGGCAGCCCCAGCATTTT	CASSVVRGQPQHF
TRBV7-2	.	12	TRBJ2-7	.	TGTGCCAGCAGCTCCCAGGGTCGCGAGCAGTACTTC	CASSSQGREQYF
TRBV29-1	.	14	TRBJ1-4	TRBD1	TGCAGCGTTGAAGACGGGACAGGGTCGGAAAAACTGTTTTTT	CSVEDGTGSEKLFF
TRBV5-1	.	16	TRBJ2-3	.	TGCGCCAGCAGCTTGGTCGGACATTCCCTCACAGATACGCAGTATTTT	CASSLVGHSLTDTQYF
TRBV7-2	few	14	TRBJ2-5	.	TGTGCCAGCAGCTTAGGAGCGGTACAAGAGACCCAGTACTTC	CASSLGAVQETQYF
TRBV3-1/TRBV3-2	.	16	TRBJ2-7	.	TGTGCCAGCAGCCAAGATTGGCAGTTCCACTCCTACGAGCAGTACTTC	CASSQDWQFHSYEQYF
TRBV18	.	15	TRBJ2-2	TRBD1	TGTGCCAGCTCACCGGGACAGGGATACACCGGGGAGCTGTTTTTT	CASSPGQGYTGELFF
TRBV3-1/TRBV3-2	.	15	TRBJ2-1	.	TGTGCCAGCAGCCAAGGCACCGGGACAACCAATGAGCAGTTCTTC	CASSQGTGTTNEQFF
TRBV5-5	.	16	TRBJ2-1	.	TGTGCCAGCAGTTTCGAGGAGGTTAGCTCCTACAATGAGCAGTTCTTC	CASSFEEVSSYNEQFF
TRBV30	few	13	TRBJ1-5	.	TGTGCCTGGAGTGGTGACAGTAAACAGCCCCAGCATTTT	CAWSGDSKQPQHF
TRBV28	once	14	TRBJ1-6	TRBD1	TGTGCCAGCAACCCCGGGACAGGGGATTCACCCCTCCACTTT	CASNPGTGDSPLHF
TRBV18	.	14	TRBJ1-1	.	TGTGCCAGCTCACCAGTAGTACTGAACACTGAAGCTTTCTTT	CASSPVVLNTEAFF
TRBV4-3	.	14	TRBJ2-3	TRBD2	TGCGCCAGCAGCCAAGCGCAGGGAGGGGATACGCAGTATTTT	CASSQAQGGDTQYF
TRBV5-1	.	16	TRBJ1-2	TRBD1	TGCGCCAGCAGCTTAGGGACAGGGAGCGCTAACTATGGCTACACCTTC	CASSLGTGSANYGYTF